This TCR beta chain derives from a study of blood T cell repertoires in COVID-19. Turning to the study itself: In each case, the material was cDNA or gDNA derived from T cells, B-cell-depleted T cells, or PBMCs.

CDR1 LNHDA and CDR2 SQIVND come from the germline V gene (reference sequence). The CDR3 runs to 15 residues. Trimming shortened V by 6 bases and J by 1 base, and 12 bases separated the two germline ends. The method was immunoSEQ multiplex PCR; TCRdb's version includes in-frame clones alone and lacks a portion of them. The sample consists of about 520,000 clones, over 75% of them appearing once. As for this clone: Within the sample, other DNA sequences also encode this same CDR3.

The TCR sequence derives from a human donor in a cohort sampled during active COVID-19. This rearrangement joins TRBV19 to TRBJ2-2; TRBD1 might be the D (6 bases). The specimen sequenced was peripheral blood. Here the CDR3 reads CASSPGTLNTGELFF. The CDR3 DNA follows: TGTGCCAGTAGCCCCGGGACACTGAACACCGGGGAGCTGTTTTTT.